This T cell receptor beta chain came from a study of blood T cell repertoires in COVID-19 (TCRdb year 2020). With respect to the entire study: Collaborator samples came from the United States, Italy and Spain and covered acute and convalescent phases of COVID-19. The material from the prospective study consisted of cDNA or gDNA derived from T cells, B-cell-depleted T cells, or PBMCs. The dataset comprised deeply sampled blood TCRbeta repertoires from subjects exposed to, actively infected with, or recovered from COVID-19. The repertoires were made available in a free public database intended to serve as a resource for research on the immune response to SARS-CoV-2. Samples were obtained from the ongoing ImmuneRACE study (first 160 participants) and from 1,254 subjects provided by 6 global collaborators. The sample metadata nearly always contained a de-identified subject ID, COVID-19 status, age in years and sex. Where HLA class I and class II types were available, the types were taken from metadata supplied by the sample provider, not from assay-based typing. Summary of the overall study and its limitations: How much clinical and demographic metadata was included differed by source and by participant, and the metadata was provided uncurated.

At one collaborating source in Seattle, patients were enrolled during active infection and were followed longitudinally through the course of disease. Whole blood was collected in K2EDTA tubes by collaborating institutions according to the institutions' own protocols. For TCRbeta analysis, collaborators shipped samples as frozen whole blood, isolated PBMCs, or DNA extracted from either of those sample types. The CDR3 spans 13 residues, from the cysteine through the phenylalanine. This entry keeps only the CDR3 DNA: 39 bases, framed from base 1. The trim is 5 bases for V and 3 bases for J, with a gap of 11 bases between the germline ends. CDR1 and CDR2 (PRHDT, FYEKMQ) derive from the germline V gene (reference sequence). With respect to this clone: Its cognate antigen has yet to be identified. Base-call qualities are not available, and no considerably larger clone is one nucleotide away.

The immunoSEQ Assay, a bias-controlled multiplex PCR, was used to amplify TCRbeta CDR3 regions from genomic DNA. On the study's bioinformatics: Nucleated cell counts per sample were estimated from amplification of reference gene primers within the assay. To quantify the absolute abundance of each unique TCRbeta CDR3 rearrangement, sequence reads were collapsed and filtered. For each sample, productive Simpson clonality was calculated as the square root of Simpson's diversity index over productive rearrangements. This is the immuneACCESS table as TCRdb keeps it, with only in-frame sequences that have V and J called. A part of the clones is gone; compared with another copy, unresolved V genes explain less than half, and the rest is unexplained. V and J calls and clone size are those listed in that table; D and trimming were worked out from the DNA. The sample contains 250,000 to 350,000 clones, around 90% of them found a single time. The ten biggest clones cover roughly 7.3% of the sample.

This sequence uses TRBV13 and TRBJ2-7; the D gene assignment is ambiguous. The material sequenced was peripheral blood. The TCR comes from a woman aged 30 to 39 with COVID-19, enrolled during active disease. Read as DNA, the sequence is TGTGCCAGCAGCCCCCCACGAGGCTACGAGCAGTACTTC. Its protein product is CASSPPRGYEQYF.